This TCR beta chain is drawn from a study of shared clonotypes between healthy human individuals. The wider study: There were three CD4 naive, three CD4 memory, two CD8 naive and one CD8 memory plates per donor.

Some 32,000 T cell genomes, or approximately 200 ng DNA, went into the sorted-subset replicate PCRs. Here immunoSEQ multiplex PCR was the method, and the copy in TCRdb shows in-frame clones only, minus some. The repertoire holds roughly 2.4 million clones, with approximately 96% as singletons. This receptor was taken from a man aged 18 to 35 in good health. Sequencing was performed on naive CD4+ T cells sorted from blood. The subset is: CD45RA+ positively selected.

The CDR3 DNA is TGTGCCAGCAGCATACCTGGGACTGGGGGTTGGGATACGCAGTATTTT. It encodes CASSIPGTGGWDTQYF. This rearrangement joins TRBV7-6 to TRBJ2-3; D may be TRBD2 (6 bases). Germline V gene sequence: CDR1 SGHVS, CDR2 FNYEAQ. The CDR3 spans 16 residues. Deletions cut 5 bases from V and 6 bases from J, with 21 bases between.